The 18 T cell receptor beta chains given below trace back to one sample, sequenced in a study of T cell responses to AZD1222 COVID-19 vaccine. The protocol was immunoSEQ multiplex PCR, while the TCRdb copy is restricted to in-frame clones and leaves out a portion. The sample shows 75,000 to 100,000 clones, approximately 88% of them seen only once. Source: peripheral blood, taken on day 0 of AZD1222 vaccination. The receptors derive from an adult in good health.

CDR3 DNA sequence: TGCGCCAGCAGCGCAGGGGGCAGCTATGGCTACACCTTC. It specifies CASSAGGSYGYTF. J is TRBJ1-2 and V is TRBV5-1; 8 bases map to TRBD1. The CDR3 has 13 amino acids. Germline loops: CDR1 SGHRS, CDR2 YFSETQ. V shed 4 bases and J 4 bases; nucleotides not matched to a gene: 3.

The chain has TRBV30 and TRBJ1-2; D is undetermined. Trimming shortened V by 1 base and J by 0 bases, and 15 bases separated the two germline ends. Germline V gene data show CDR1 as GTSNPN and CDR2 as SVGIG (reference sequence). This CDR3 comprises 16 residues. The CDR3 sequence: CAWSGAGSLANYGYTF. The CDR3 coding sequence is TGTGCCTGGAGTGGGGCGGGGTCCCTAGCTAACTATGGCTACACCTTC.

The chain has TRBV19 and TRBJ2-2, with D perhaps given as TRBD1 or TRBD2 (5 bases each). This CDR3 is built from 17 residues. The ends were cut back, 7 bases at V and 3 bases at J, with 21 bases in the middle. Germline V CDR1 and CDR2: LNHDA, SQIVND (reference sequence). CDR3 coding DNA: TGTGCCAGTACCTTTACCTTGGGGCGGGCCCACACCGGGGAGCTGTTTTTT. This encodes CASTFTLGRAHTGELFF.

The V call is TRBV11-3, the J call TRBJ2-5; 7 positions match TRBD1. Germline CDR1 SGHNT, CDR2 YENEEA. The CDR3 totals 11 residues. The CDR3 sequence: CVGTDQETQYF. The CDR3 DNA reads as TGTGTAGGGACAGACCAAGAGACCCAGTACTTC. The whole variable domain, remainder taken from reference TRBV11-3 and TRBJ2-5, is EAGVVQSPRYKIIEKKQPVAFWCNPISGHNTLYWYLQNLGQGPELLIRYENEEAVDDSQLPKDRFSAERLKGVDSTLKIQPAELGDSAVYLCVGTDQETQYFGPGTRLLVL.

The J gene is TRBJ1-3, the V gene TRBV30, with D possibly matching TRBD1 (5 bases). The CDR3 totals 14 residues. CDR1 is GTSNPN, CDR2 SVGIG, per germline (reference sequence). Trimming cost V 4 bases and J 0 bases, with 10 bases left between them. This CDR3 is CAWNFDSSGNTIYF. CDR3 nucleotide sequence: TGTGCCTGGAACTTCGACAGCTCTGGAAACACCATATATTTT.

The V and J genes are TRBV5-1 and TRBJ2-1; D gene uncertain. The CDR3 loop spans 12 amino acids. V was clipped by 0 bases and J by 6 bases, with 4 bases between them. The germline V gene encodes CDR1 SGHRS and CDR2 YFSETQ. The CDR3 nucleotides read TGCGCCAGCAGCTTGGAGGGCAATGAGCAGTTCTTC. It encodes CASSLEGNEQFF. Full variable domain (outside the CDR3, taken from reference TRBV5-1 and TRBJ2-1): KAGVTQTPRYLIKTRGQQVTLSCSPISGHRSVSWYQQTPGQGLQFLFEYFSETQRNKGNFPGRFSGRQFSNSRSEMNVSTLELGDSALYLCASSLEGNEQFFGPGTRLTVL.

This clone was detected once. CDR3: CASSLNRQANTEAFF. The DNA of the CDR3 is TGTGCCAGCAGTTTAAACCGGCAGGCGAACACTGAAGCTTTCTTT. The genes are TRBV27 and TRBJ1-1; D is undetermined. The CDR3 sequence is 15 residues long. Trimming pared 2 bases from V and 1 base from J, leaving 11 bases between. Germline-derived CDR1 and CDR2 are MNHEY and SMNVEV (reference sequence).

The CDR3 region has the DNA TGCGCCAGCAGCTTGGAACAGGGCATTAATTCACCCCTCCACTTT. The encoded protein is CASSLEQGINSPLHF. This chain links TRBV5-1 with TRBJ1-6, with D possibly matching TRBD1 (6 bases). This CDR3 comprises 15 residues. Trimming took 0 bases from V and 6 from J, leaving 10 bases between them. Looked up from germline, CDR1 is SGHRS and CDR2 is YFSETQ.

The chain joins TRBV7-3 to TRBJ2-1; D unclear. Trimming cost V 0 bases and J 0 bases, with 12 bases left between them. From germline, CDR1 is SGHTA and CDR2 FQGTGA. CDR3 length equals 17 residues. CDR3: CASSLTQSGSSYNEQFF. The CDR3, as DNA: TGTGCCAGCAGCTTAACCCAATCCGGTAGCTCCTACAATGAGCAGTTCTTC.

On this clone itself: The sample has other DNA sequences that encode this CDR3 too. The chain uses TRBV19 and TRBJ2-6, with D perhaps TRBD1 (5 bases). The CDR3 extends over 16 amino acids. CDR1 is LNHDA, CDR2 SQIVND, per germline (reference sequence). V lost 4 bases and J 0 bases, leaving 10 bases between the germline ends. CDR3 in DNA: TGTGCCAGTAGTAGGGTTCAGGGCTCTGGGGCCAACGTCCTGACTTTC. Amino acid sequence: CASSRVQGSGANVLTF.

This clone was picked up a small number of times. The chain uses TRBV5-1 and TRBJ2-7; no reliable D call. This CDR3 spans 14 amino acids. Germline V gives CDR1 SGHRS, CDR2 YFSETQ. V lost 0 bases and J lost 2, with 9 bases in between. The CDR3 DNA reads as TGCGCCAGCAGCTTGGCTTCCGGTACCTACGAGCAGTACTTC. It encodes CASSLASGTYEQYF.

The genes are TRBV27 and TRBJ2-7, with a possible D match to TRBD1 (5 bases). This CDR3 region has 12 residues. The germline gives CDR1 MNHEY, CDR2 SMNVEV (reference sequence). V was trimmed by 4 bases and J by 6 bases, leaving 10 bases between them. The CDR3 DNA reads as TGTGCCAGCAGTTCAGGGTTGGGCGAGCAGTACTTC. Protein product: CASSSGLGEQYF.

Note on this clone: The sample holds other DNA sequences that translate to the same CDR3. This chain links TRBV9 with TRBJ1-6, with 9 bases fitting TRBD1. This CDR3 is built from 15 residues. Germline CDR1 and CDR2: SGDLS and YYNGEE. The J segment lost 10 bases and the V segment lost 0 bases, leaving 5 bases of the junction unmatched. The chain's CDR3 is CASSVATGGNSPLHF. The CDR3, as DNA: TGTGCCAGCAGCGTAGCTACAGGGGGCAACTCACCCCTCCACTTT.

The CDR3 region is CAIEAGAGEQYF. CDR3 nucleotides: TGTGCCATCGAGGCTGGGGCTGGCGAGCAGTACTTC. This chain connects TRBV10-3 to TRBJ2-7; D may be TRBD1 (5 bases). Germline CDR1 and CDR2: ENHRY and SYGVKD. The V and J ends lost 8 bases and 6 bases respectively, with 14 bases between them. The CDR3 is 12 residues long.

The chain carries TRBV5-1 and TRBJ2-7, with a possible D match to TRBD2 (5 bases). V lost 0 bases and J 3 bases, leaving 13 bases between the germline ends. This CDR3 comprises 15 residues. CDR1 is SGHRS, CDR2 YFSETQ, per germline. The chain's CDR3 is CASSLAGVANYEQYF. For the CDR3, the DNA is TGCGCCAGCAGCTTGGCCGGGGTAGCAAACTACGAGCAGTACTTC.

The V and J genes are TRBV7-9 and TRBJ1-2, with 8 bases identical to TRBD1. The CDR3 runs to 13 residues. From germline, CDR1 is SEHNR and CDR2 FQNEAQ (reference sequence). The trim removed 5 bases at V and 8 bases at J, leaving 7 bases unmatched. The DNA for the CDR3 is TGTGCCAGCAGCGCCCAGGGGGCTAGCGGCTACACCTTC. Protein product: CASSAQGASGYTF.

The chain uses TRBV2 and TRBJ1-3; no definite D call. The CDR3 runs to 15 residues. Trimming pared 2 bases from V and 1 base from J, leaving 9 bases between. Per germline, CDR1 SNHLY and CDR2 FYNNEI. The DNA of the CDR3 is TGTGCCAGCAGTGAATTGGGTTATTCTGGAAACACCATATATTTT. As protein: CASSELGYSGNTIYF. Looking up the rest from reference TRBV2 and TRBJ1-3 gives the full variable domain: EPEVTQTPSHQVTQMGQEVILRCVPISNHLYFYWYRQILGQKVEFLVSFYNNEISEKSEIFDDQFSVERPDGSNFTLKIRSTKLEDSAMYFCASSELGYSGNTIYFGEGSWLTVV.

The chain couples TRBV7-9 to TRBJ1-1; 7 bases fit TRBD1. Germline CDR1 SEHNR, CDR2 FQNEAQ (reference sequence). This CDR3 has 13 residues. V lost 5 bases to trimming and J lost 4 bases; unmatched junction nucleotides: 4. In nucleotides, the CDR3 is TGTGCCAGCAGCGAGACAGGGTTCACTGAAGCTTTCTTT. Encoded protein: CASSETGFTEAFF. The whole variable domain, remainder taken from reference TRBV7-9 and TRBJ1-1, is DTGVSQNPRHKITKRGQNVTFRCDPISEHNRLYWYRQTLGQGPEFLTYFQNEAQLEKSRLLSDRFSAERPKGSFSTLEIQRTEQGDSAMYLCASSETGFTEAFFGQGTRLTVV.